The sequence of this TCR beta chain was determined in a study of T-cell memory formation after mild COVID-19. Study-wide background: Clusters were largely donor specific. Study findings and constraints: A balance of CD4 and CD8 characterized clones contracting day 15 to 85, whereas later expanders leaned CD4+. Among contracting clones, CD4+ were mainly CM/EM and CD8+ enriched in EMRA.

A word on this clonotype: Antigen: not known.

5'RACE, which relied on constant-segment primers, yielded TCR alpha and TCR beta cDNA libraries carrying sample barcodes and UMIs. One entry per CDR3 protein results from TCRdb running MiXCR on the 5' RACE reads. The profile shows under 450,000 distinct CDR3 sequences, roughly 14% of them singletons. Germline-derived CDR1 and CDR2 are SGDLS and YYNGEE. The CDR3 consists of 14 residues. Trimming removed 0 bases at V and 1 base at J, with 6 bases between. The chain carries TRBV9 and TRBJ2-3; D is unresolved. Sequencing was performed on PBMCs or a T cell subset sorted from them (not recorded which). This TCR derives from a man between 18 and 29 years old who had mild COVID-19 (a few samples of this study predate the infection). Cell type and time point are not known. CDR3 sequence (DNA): TGTGCCAGCAGCGTAGAGCACCGCACAGATACGCAGTATTTT. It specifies CASSVEHRTDTQYF.